Listed below are T cell receptor beta chains from one sample, sequenced in a study of vaccination effects on CD4 cells after COVID-19. No antigens are known for them. The data were produced by immunoSEQ multiplex PCR, yet TCRdb's version contains in-frame clones alone and is incomplete. The sample records nearly 30,000 clones, roughly 71% being singletons. The sequences come from CD4+ T cells from PBMCs cultured with HCoV-OC43 spike peptides, collected after COVID-19 vaccination. Receptors originate from a human donor who received a COVID-19 vaccine. Each CDR3 is given with its conserved first and last residue. The D gene is left open where the match is weak. Not every row has a clone size; where given, it reads once, few, many or a size class.

TRBV12-3/TRBV12-4	TRBJ2-7	-	-	TGTGCCAGCAGTTCTAGCAGATTCTACGAGCAGTACTTC	CASSSSRFYEQYF
TRBV24-1	TRBJ2-3	-	-	TGTGCCACCGGAGGGAACACAGATACGCAGTATTTT	CATGGNTDTQYF
TRBV4-1	TRBJ2-1	TRBD2	-	TGCGCCAGCAGCCTGGGACTAGCGGGAGGGCCGAACAATGAGCAGTTCTTC	CASSLGLAGGPNNEQFF
TRBV5-1	TRBJ2-3	TRBD1	once	TGCGCCAGCAGCTTGGCGGGACAGGCTACAGATACGCAGTATTTT	CASSLAGQATDTQYF
TRBV5-1	TRBJ1-5	-	-	TGCGCCAGCAGCTTGCTTCCCCGGGGCGATCAGCCCCAGCATTTT	CASSLLPRGDQPQHF
TRBV5-1	TRBJ2-5	TRBD1	-	TGCGCCAGCAGCTTTAAGGACAGGGAAGAGACCCAGTACTTC	CASSFKDREETQYF
TRBV12-3/TRBV12-4	TRBJ1-4	TRBD1	-	TGTGCCAGCAGTGGGGGGACAGACGAAAAACTGTTTTTT	CASSGGTDEKLFF
TRBV6-5	TRBJ2-5	-	-	TGTGCCAGCAGCATCAGTCGGCAAGAGACCCAGTACTTC	CASSISRQETQYF
TRBV29-1	TRBJ1-6	-	few	TGCAGCGTTGGGGGGTCCTATAATTCACCCCTCCACTTT	CSVGGSYNSPLHF
TRBV6-5	TRBJ2-3	-	once	TGTGCCAGCAAGACGGGACTTTTCACAGATACGCAGTATTTT	CASKTGLFTDTQYF
TRBV3-1/TRBV3-2	TRBJ1-1	-	-	TGTGCCAGCAGCCAAGAAGGGCCACCTGAAGCTTTCTTT	CASSQEGPPEAFF
TRBV19	TRBJ2-2	TRBD1	-	TGTGCCAGTAACGACAGGGGGAGCACCGGGGAGCTGTTTTTT	CASNDRGSTGELFF
TRBV7-2	TRBJ1-6	-	-	TGTGCCAGCAGCTACTCGCGGCCAGATAATTCACCCCTCCACTTT	CASSYSRPDNSPLHF
TRBV10-1	TRBJ2-3	-	-	TGCGCCAGCAGTGAGATCCGCGGGGTTGGAGCAGATACGCAGTATTTT	CASSEIRGVGADTQYF
TRBV5-1	TRBJ1-6	-	few	TGCGCCAGCAGCCGCGCGGGGACTGCCGTCGAATCACCCCTCCACTTT	CASSRAGTAVESPLHF
TRBV5-5	TRBJ2-7	TRBD1	-	TGTGCCAGCAGCTTGTCCCACGACAGGGGGGTATACGAGCAGTACTTC	CASSLSHDRGVYEQYF
TRBV19	TRBJ1-4	TRBD1	-	TGTGCCAGTAGTACAGGGACAGCTCTTAATGAAAAACTGTTTTTT	CASSTGTALNEKLFF
TRBV19	TRBJ1-1	TRBD1	few	TGTGCCAGTAGTATGGGAGACAGGGACACTGAAGCTTTCTTT	CASSMGDRDTEAFF
TRBV30	TRBJ1-5	-	-	TGTGCCTGGAGTGTACAACGCAATCAGCCCCAGCATTTT	CAWSVQRNQPQHF
TRBV4-2	TRBJ1-6	TRBD1	-	TGTGCCAGCAGCCGGGACAGGGACTCACCCCTCCACTTT	CASSRDRDSPLHF
TRBV19	TRBJ1-5	-	-	TGTGCCAGCGAAGGACAGCAGAATCAGCCCCAGCATTTT	CASEGQQNQPQHF
TRBV5-1	TRBJ2-7	TRBD1	-	TGCGCCAGCAGCCCGGACCCCGGGACAGGGTCTTACGAGCAGTACTTC	CASSPDPGTGSYEQYF